Each of the 12 T cell receptor beta chains below was sequenced from the same sample in a study of T cells in Graves' hyperthyroidism and ophthalmopathy (dated by TCRdb to about 2019). Libraries were made using multiplex PCR. Sequencing instrument: Illumina HiSeq 2000. TCR beta CDR3 regions were amplified from RNA transcripts. A first-round RT-PCR of the TCR CDR3 used the HTBI primer set with the Qiagen OneStep RT-PCR kit. TCRdb reworked the public reads: Q25 trimming with fastp, MiXCR clone assembly, productive beta chains retained. For every CDR3 protein sequence, its rows merge into one entry that carries the most common genes and DNA. This sample is represented by about 480,000 distinct CDR3 sequences; 22% of them were singletons. The ten biggest clones cover 45% to 50% of the sample. The sample was blood. The receptors were gathered from a woman aged 65 to 85 with Graves' ophthalmopathy.

The chain combines TRBV7-9 with TRBJ2-1, with TRBD2 as a possible D gene (6 bases). Trimming left V 9 bases short and J 8 bases short, with 17 bases between. The CDR3 contains 13 residues. CDR1 and CDR2 from the germline V gene are SEHNR and FQNEAQ (reference sequence). CDR3: CARREDWSDEQFF. CDR3 nucleotides: TGTGCCAGAAGGGAGGATTGGTCCGATGAGCAGTTCTTC.

There are many counts of this clonotype. At one of its ends the junction is not consistent with the germline gene, which may arise from a read error. The chain links TRBV5-1 to TRBJ1-3; TRBD1 is a possible D gene (5 bases). The CDR3 is 14 residues long. Germline lookup yields CDR1 SGHRS and CDR2 YFSETQ. The CDR3 DNA reads TGTGCCAGCAGCTTAGCAGGGACCGGAAACACCATATATTTT. This codes for CASSLAGTGNTIYF.

There are a few counts of this clonotype. The rearrangement joins TRBV5-1 to TRBJ2-1, with 13 positions matching TRBD2. V was pared by 4 bases and J by 10 bases, with 8 bases of the junction left unmatched. Germline V gene lookup returns CDR1 SGHRS and CDR2 YFSETQ. This CDR3 spans 15 amino acids. The CDR3, as DNA: TGCGCCAGCAGCAAAGGGACTAGCGGGATAATAGAGCAGTTCTTC. Protein product: CASSKGTSGIIEQFF. The full variable domain, with the rest looked up from reference TRBV5-1 and TRBJ2-1, is KAGVTQTPRYLIKTRGQQVTLSCSPISGHRSVSWYQQTPGQGLQFLFEYFSETQRNKGNFPGRFSGRQFSNSRSEMNVSTLELGDSALYLCASSKGTSGIIEQFFGPGTRLTVL.

The chain is built from TRBV6-6 and TRBJ2-5, with 10 bases matching TRBD2. The germline V gene has CDR1 MNHNY and CDR2 SVGAGI (reference sequence). The trim removed 0 bases at V and 5 bases at J, leaving 9 bases unmatched. The CDR3 is made up of 17 amino acids. CDR3 amino acids: CASSYSSGRATWETQYF. As DNA, the CDR3 is TGTGCCAGCAGTTACTCGAGCGGGAGGGCCACTTGGGAGACCCAGTACTTC.

This chain uses TRBV27 with TRBJ2-3, with 12 positions matching TRBD2. With V trimmed by 6 bases and J by 6 bases, 13 bases remained unmatched. CDR1 MNHEY and CDR2 SMNVEV come from the germline V gene (reference sequence). The CDR3 is 17 amino acids. This CDR3 is CASSDPLRLAGVDTQYF. The CDR3 DNA is TGTGCCAGCAGCGACCCCCTCCGACTAGCGGGAGTGGATACGCAGTATTTT.

The DNA of the CDR3 is TGTGCCAGCAGTCCTCAAGGGGTTCTTAATTCACCCCTCCACTTT. It translates to CASSPQGVLNSPLHF. The chain combines TRBV28 with TRBJ1-6; weak D call: TRBD1 (5 bases). The germline CDR1 and CDR2 sequences are MDHEN and SYDVKM. V lost 5 bases and J lost 6, with 14 bases in between. The CDR3 has 15 amino acids.

In this sample, this clonotype turned up once. The chain is built from TRBV5-1 and TRBJ1-1; TRBD1 might be the D (6 bases). CDR1 is SGHRS and CDR2 is YFSETQ in the germline V gene. Trimming removed 4 bases at V and 4 bases at J, with 17 bases between. The CDR3 consists of 15 residues. This CDR3 is CASSPTGAISTEAFF. The CDR3, as DNA: TGCGCCAGCAGCCCCACGGGGGCCATTAGCACTGAAGCTTTCTTT.

This clonotype has only a few counts. The V and J genes are TRBV6-2 or TRBV6-3 and TRBJ1-4; D remains ambiguous. Germline assignment: CDR1 MNHEY and CDR2 SVGEGT. V lost 2 bases and J lost 0, with 4 bases in between. The CDR3 loop spans 14 amino acids. CDR3 nucleotide sequence: TGTGCCAGCAGTTACCTTTCAACTAATGAAAAACTGTTTTTT. Amino acid sequence: CASSYLSTNEKLFF.

This clonotype has ten or more counts. The chain employs TRBV2 and TRBJ1-2, with TRBD1 matching 8 bases. Germline CDR1 reads SNHLY; CDR2 reads FYNNEI. The CDR3 contains 15 residues. After removal of 4 bases from V and 5 bases from J, the junction contained 9 bases not matched to a gene. The CDR3 sequence: CASSALTGAGYGYTF. The CDR3, as DNA: TGTGCCAGCAGTGCCCTGACAGGGGCGGGATATGGCTACACCTTC. Together with reference TRBV2 and TRBJ1-2, the CDR3 gives the full variable domain: EPEVTQTPSHQVTQMGQEVILRCVPISNHLYFYWYRQILGQKVEFLVSFYNNEISEKSEIFDDQFSVERPDGSNFTLKIRSTKLEDSAMYFCASSALTGAGYGYTFGSGTRLTVV.

V usage is TRBV5-1 and J usage is TRBJ1-2, with D possibly matching TRBD1 (6 bases). V was pared by 1 base and J by 8 bases, with 21 bases between. The CDR3 is made up of 16 amino acids. Germline-derived CDR1 and CDR2 are SGHRS and YFSETQ. The DNA of the CDR3 is TGCGCCAGCAGCTTGTGGTCCCGGGACAAGCTTATGGGCTACACCTTC. Protein product: CASSLWSRDKLMGYTF.

The chain combines TRBV20-1 with TRBJ1-6, with 7 bases fitting TRBD1. CDR1 DFQATT and CDR2 SNEGSKA come from the germline V gene (reference sequence). J was trimmed by 5 bases and V by 5 bases; bases with no gene match: 6. There are 14 residues in the CDR3. CDR3: CSAPITGDNSPLHF. CDR3 in DNA: TGCAGTGCTCCTATTACAGGGGATAATTCACCCCTCCACTTT.

The rearrangement links TRBV4-2 to TRBJ2-1, with 11 bases lining up with TRBD2. The CDR3 runs 15 residues. Germline CDR1 and CDR2: LGHNA and YNFKEQ. V gave up 1 base and J gave up 5 bases; unmatched junction bases: 1. The CDR3 here is CASSQVTSGNNEQFF. As DNA, the CDR3 is TGTGCCAGCAGCCAAGTGACTAGCGGGAACAATGAGCAGTTCTTC.